Each of the 8 T cell receptor beta chains below was sequenced from the same sample in a study of cytomegalovirus exposure and HLA in healthy donors. Vbeta (60) and Jbeta (13) primers were used in the PCR. Profiling relied on immunoSEQ multiplex PCR, and the TCRdb table lists in-frame clones only, not all of them. The sample holds 100,000 or so clones, roughly 74% seen once. The specimen sequenced was PBMCs. These receptors all stem from a woman aged 35 to 49 in good health and CMV-seronegative.

This chain links TRBV9 with TRBJ2-5; 8 bases are shared with TRBD2. Trimming at V came to 1 base and at J to 2 bases, leaving 16 bases not matched to a gene. The CDR3 is made up of 19 amino acids. Germline-derived CDR1 and CDR2 are SGDLS and YYNGEE. Written as DNA, the CDR3 is TGTGCCAGCAGCGTAAGGTGCGTTCGGGAGCGGGGGACTCAAGAGACCCAGTACTTC. Its protein product is CASSVRCVRERGTQETQYF. Using reference TRBV9 and TRBJ2-5 for the parts outside the CDR3, the full variable domain is DSGVTQTPKHLITATGQRVTLRCSPRSGDLSVYWYQQSLDQGLQFLIQYYNGEERAKGNILERFSAQQFPDLHSELNLSSLELGDSALYFCASSVRCVRERGTQETQYFGPGTRLLVL.

The chain has TRBV6-6 and TRBJ2-1; 8 bases agree with TRBD2. There are 15 residues in the CDR3. V was clipped by 0 bases and J by 6 bases; unmatched bases: 4. From germline, CDR1 is MNHNY and CDR2 SVGAGI (reference sequence). CDR3 protein: CASSYSLAEGNEQFF. CDR3 nucleotides: TGTGCCAGCAGTTACTCACTAGCGGAGGGCAATGAGCAGTTCTTC.

This clone was seen a handful of times. This rearrangement joins TRBV4-3 to TRBJ1-2; no clear D. The CDR3 contains 10 residues. Germline values: CDR1 LGHNA, CDR2 YSLEER. The CDR3 sequence is CGHSPYGYTF. In DNA form, the CDR3 reads TGCGGACACAGTCCCTATGGCTACACCTTC.

The CDR3 is CASSTPVEGSGYTF. CDR3 in DNA: TGTGCCAGCAGTACCCCGGTGGAGGGATCTGGCTACACCTTC. The chain links TRBV28 to TRBJ1-2; no firm D call. Per the germline V gene, CDR1 is MDHEN and CDR2 is SYDVKM. CDR3 length: 14 amino acids. The germline V and J ends were trimmed by 5 bases and 7 bases, with 17 bases remaining between them.

This clone has only one observation. Other DNA sequences of this sample code for an identical CDR3. This rearrangement joins TRBV27 to TRBJ2-3; D is perhaps TRBD2 (5 bases). Looked up from germline, CDR1 is MNHEY and CDR2 is SMNVEV (reference sequence). CDR3 size: 13 residues. The V end lost 4 bases, the J end lost 4 bases, and 9 bases lay between the germline ends. The CDR3 is CASSSTRPDTQYF. The CDR3 DNA reads as TGTGCCAGCAGTTCAACTAGACCAGATACGCAGTATTTT.

The chain combines TRBV5-4 with TRBJ2-7, with 7 nucleotides matching TRBD1. The length of the CDR3 is 14 residues. Germline trimming cut 4 bases from V and 6 bases from J; bases unmatched to any gene: 10. CDR1 and CDR2 (germline): SGHNT, YYREEE (reference sequence). The CDR3: CASSLTGNVGEQYF. The CDR3 DNA follows: TGTGCCAGCAGCCTGACAGGGAATGTCGGCGAGCAGTACTTC.

There are a few counts of this clone. The rearrangement joins TRBV11-1 to TRBJ1-5; no firm D call. The CDR3 runs to 13 residues. The germline V and J ends were trimmed by 5 bases and 4 bases, with 9 bases remaining between them. In germline, CDR1 is SGHAT, CDR2 FQDESV (reference sequence). CDR3 sequence reads: CASSGHPNQPQHF. DNA for the CDR3: TGTGCCAGCAGCGGGCACCCTAATCAGCCCCAGCATTTT.

The chain employs TRBV6-1 and TRBJ2-5, with 7 bases that match TRBD1. The ends lost 6 bases at V and 0 bases at J; junction bases unmatched: 4. The CDR3 spans 14 residues. The germline V gene encodes CDR1 MNHNS and CDR2 SASEGT. The CDR3 loop reads CASSLQGNQETQYF. The CDR3 coding sequence is TGTGCCAGCAGCCTACAGGGGAACCAAGAGACCCAGTACTTC.